This TCR beta chain was observed in a study of CD8+CD57+ T cells in acquired aplastic anemia (dated by TCRdb to 2016 to 2019). At the level of the whole study: On average, sorted CD4+ and CD8+ cells yielded 3.2 ug of extracted DNA, with a range of roughly 0.18 to 30 ug. Healthy donor samples averaged roughly 9.8 million reads for CD4+ and roughly 11 million for CD8+ cells. What the work shows at the level of the full study, not this receptor alone: Roughly 29 CD8+ CDR3 sequences were found to be shared between patients and controls, but these sequences appeared to be highly expressed in patients and within the immunodominant clones of the patients. No significant difference in CD8+ Simpson's diversity was found between patients and healthy controls (P=0.060).

TCR beta VDJ combination and CDR3 sequence profiling used genomic DNA as the template. TCR repertoire sequencing was run on an Illumina HiSeq 2000. Per the source publication's procedure: TRBV/TRBJ rearrangement plots, CDR3 size and DJ length profiles, and Simpson's diversity index were used to assess repertoires. The most abundant DNA sequence in the deep sequencing data was taken as the immunodominant clone. CDR3 amino acid sequences were checked for sharing across subjects and were also compared against the VDJdb database and published repertoires. TCRdb took the public reads, trimmed them with fastp at Q25, ran MiXCR for clone calling and kept in-frame beta chains. Rows with one shared CDR3 protein collapse into an entry with the most common genes and DNA. TCRdb's processing, not the study's, gives the V and J calls here. The sample records roughly 190,000 distinct CDR3 sequences, less than 65% of which are singletons. The ten biggest clones cover more than 15% of the sample.

V is clipped by 0 bases and J by 5 bases, and the sequence between their germline boundaries is 4 bases long. Inclusive of the bounding cysteine and phenylalanine, the CDR3 is 12 residues long. The read is trimmed to its CDR3 DNA, 36 bases read in frame from base 1. The germline V gene gives CDR1 as ENHRY and CDR2 as SYGVKD. In its sample, this clonotype was seen a few times. This clone's antigen is unknown. No base qualities exist here, and no much larger clone lies one base off it. TCR repertoires of sorted CD4+ and CD8+ blood T cells from severe aplastic anemia patients and healthy subjects were deep-sequenced in the study. Ficoll-Paque density gradient centrifugation was used to isolate peripheral blood mononuclear cells. Before DNA was extracted, CD4+ and CD8+ T cells were sorted using either FACS or magnetic beads.

The receptor was isolated from a human donor in good health, serving as a control. The chain joins TRBV10-3 to TRBJ1-2; too little of a D gene remains to name it. Sequences were obtained from sorted CD4+, CD8+, or CD8+CD57+ T cells (not recorded which) from PBMCs. The CDR3 protein: CAISESGYGYTF. The nucleotide sequence is TGTGCCATCAGTGAGTCTGGTTATGGCTACACCTTC.